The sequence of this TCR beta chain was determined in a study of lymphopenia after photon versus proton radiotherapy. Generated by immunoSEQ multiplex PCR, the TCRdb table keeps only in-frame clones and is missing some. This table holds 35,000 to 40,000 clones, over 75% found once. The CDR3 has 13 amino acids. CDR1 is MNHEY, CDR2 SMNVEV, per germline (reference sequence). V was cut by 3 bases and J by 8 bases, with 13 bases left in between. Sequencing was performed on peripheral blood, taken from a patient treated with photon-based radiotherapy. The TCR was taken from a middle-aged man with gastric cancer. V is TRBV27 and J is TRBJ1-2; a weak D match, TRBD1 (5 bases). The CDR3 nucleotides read TGTGCCAGCAGTTTTGACAGACTAACCGGCTACACCTTC. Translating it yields CASSFDRLTGYTF.